This TCR beta chain came from a study of identical twins. Losses at the gene ends were 3 bases for V and 5 bases for J; bases not matched to a gene: 8. CDR1 is LNHNV and CDR2 is YYDKDF in the germline V gene (reference sequence). There are 15 residues in the CDR3. TCRdb reprocessed the 5' RACE reads via MiXCR and lists one record per CDR3 protein. The sample has some 1,600,000 distinct CDR3 sequences, less than 35% seen once. This chain links TRBV15 with TRBJ2-7; 9 nucleotides line up with TRBD1. This TCR derives from a newborn girl in good health. Material for sequencing was cord blood. The CDR3 loop is CATSSYAGTGNEQYF. CDR3 nucleotide sequence: TGTGCCACCAGCAGCTATGCCGGGACAGGGAACGAGCAGTACTTC.